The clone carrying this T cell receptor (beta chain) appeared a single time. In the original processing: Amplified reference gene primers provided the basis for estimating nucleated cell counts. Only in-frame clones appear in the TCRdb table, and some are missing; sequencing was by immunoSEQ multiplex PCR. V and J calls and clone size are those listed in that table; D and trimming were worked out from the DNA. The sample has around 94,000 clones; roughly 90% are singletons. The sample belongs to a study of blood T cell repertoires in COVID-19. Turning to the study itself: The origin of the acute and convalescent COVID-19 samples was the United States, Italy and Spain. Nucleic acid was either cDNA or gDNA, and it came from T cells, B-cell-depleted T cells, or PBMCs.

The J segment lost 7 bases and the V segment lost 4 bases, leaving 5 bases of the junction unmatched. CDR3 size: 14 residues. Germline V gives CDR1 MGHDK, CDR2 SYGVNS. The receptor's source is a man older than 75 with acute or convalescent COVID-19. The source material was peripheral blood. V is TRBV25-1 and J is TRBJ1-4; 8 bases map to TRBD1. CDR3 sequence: CASSAGGDFEKLFF. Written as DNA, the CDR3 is TGTGCCAGCAGTGCAGGGGGCGATTTTGAAAAACTGTTTTTT.